This TCR beta chain was recorded in a study of molecular identifiers for immune sequencing clone quantification. When naive CD8 T cells were sorted, they were gated as CD8+CD4-CCR7+CD45RA+. Previously published methods and listed TCR primers were used for the bulk TCR libraries. TCRdb independently ran MiXCR on the PCR reads; one entry per CDR3 protein. The sample lists some 580,000 distinct CDR3 sequences; less than 30% were seen once. Ten or more counts support this clonotype. CDR3 size: 15 residues. The germline CDR1 and CDR2 sequences are GTSNPN and SVGIG (reference sequence). The V end was cut by 4 bases, the J end by 4 bases, with 19 bases between.

The sequencing input was naive CD8+ T cells from blood, with Jurkat cell RNA spiked in. As for subset: FACS-sorted CD8+CD4-CCR7+CD45RA+ naive T cells. This clonotype was sampled from a human donor in good health. Some libraries in this study had Jurkat cell RNA spiked in. V gene TRBV30 combines with J gene TRBJ1-2, with a possible D match to TRBD1 (6 bases). The DNA for the CDR3 is TGTGCCTGGATCGGTCGAGACAGGTGGGCCTATGGCTACACCTTC. Protein sequence: CAWIGRDRWAYGYTF.